The T cell receptor beta chain described here comes from a study of T cells in Graves' hyperthyroidism and ophthalmopathy. Findings of the study overall: Peripheral blood also featured most of the thyroid clonotypes expanded above 0.001. Patients with ophthalmopathy were separated from those with stable hyperthyroidism by a 13 V-J model.

The source of the PBMCs was less than 12 ml of fresh peripheral blood. This CDR3 is 13 amino acids long. The V end lost 6 bases, the J end lost 3 bases, and 12 bases lay between the germline ends. CDR1 LGHDT and CDR2 YNNKEL come from the germline V gene (reference sequence). It was RNA transcripts that yielded the amplified TCR beta CDR3 regions. An initial round of RT-PCR targeting the TCR CDR3 relied on the HTBI primer set. TCRdb redid the calling of the multiplex PCR reads with MiXCR, one entry per CDR3 protein. The table includes roughly 420,000 distinct CDR3 sequences, 15% to 17% detected once. This clonotype was detected many times. Its antigen is not identified.

V and J are TRBV3-1 and TRBJ2-7, with D maybe TRBD2 (6 bases). The sequenced material came from blood. The sequence was collected from a woman in her late teens or twenties with Graves' hyperthyroidism. The CDR3 is CASSRGESYEQYF. CDR3 coding DNA: TGTGCCAGCAGTCGCGGGGAGAGCTACGAGCAGTACTTC.